This TCR beta chain was identified during a study of CD8 T cells in Susac syndrome. With random hexamers, roughly 0.45 to 1 ug RNA was reverse transcribed. Across 54 Vbeta and 13 Jbeta, immunoSEQ multiplex PCR amplified TCR beta CDR3. In TCRdb, the immunoSEQ multiplex PCR reads were re-called with MiXCR into one record per CDR3 protein. The profile covers 130,000 or so distinct CDR3 sequences, with around nine tenths appearing a single time and 0.24% taken by the ten largest. Findings of the study overall: The study conceded that relatively few individuals underwent its TCR sequencing and HLA analysis.

Note on this clonotype: Its target is not known.

Patients with stable or active relapsing-remitting disease, all of them treatment-naive, made up the multiple sclerosis controls. Negative isolation yielded the CD8+ and CD4+ T cells, while FACS enriched the TEMRA cells. The CDR3 length is 19 residues. The ends lost 4 bases at V and 8 bases at J; junction bases unmatched: 15. CDR1 and CDR2 from the germline V gene are SGHAT and FQNNGV. The sequence was collected from a human donor with multiple sclerosis. This rearrangement joins TRBV11-2 to TRBJ2-1; TRBD2 matches at 15 bases. The sequencing sample was made of CD8+ T cells from PBMCs. CDR3 DNA: TGTGCCAGCAGCTCCACTCCCGGGACTAGCGGGAGGCATTGGGATGAGCAGTTCTTC. Residues: CASSSTPGTSGRHWDEQFF.